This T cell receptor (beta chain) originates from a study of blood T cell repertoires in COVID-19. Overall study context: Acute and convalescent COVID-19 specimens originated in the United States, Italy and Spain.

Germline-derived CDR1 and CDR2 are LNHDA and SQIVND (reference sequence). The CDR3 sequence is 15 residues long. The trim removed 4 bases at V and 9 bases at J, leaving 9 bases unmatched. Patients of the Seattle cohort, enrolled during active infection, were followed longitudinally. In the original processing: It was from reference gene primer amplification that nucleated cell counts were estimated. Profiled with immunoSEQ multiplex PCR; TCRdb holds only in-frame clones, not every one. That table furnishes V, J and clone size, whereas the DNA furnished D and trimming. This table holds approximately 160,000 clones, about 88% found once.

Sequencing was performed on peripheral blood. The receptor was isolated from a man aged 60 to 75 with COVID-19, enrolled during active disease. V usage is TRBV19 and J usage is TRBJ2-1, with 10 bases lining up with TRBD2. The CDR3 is CASSTIAGGLGEQFF. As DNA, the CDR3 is TGTGCCAGTAGTACAATAGCGGGGGGCCTTGGTGAGCAGTTCTTC.